The 29 T cell receptor beta chains below come from one sample, sequenced in a study of blood T cell repertoires in COVID-19. Measured with immunoSEQ multiplex PCR; TCRdb has only the in-frame clones, and not every one. This sample has about 250,000 clones; 85% to 90% occur once, and the top ten carry over 1.3%. The sequencing input was peripheral blood. The source is a man older than 75 with acute or convalescent COVID-19.

The rearrangement joins TRBV6-2 or TRBV6-3 to TRBJ2-1, with TRBD2 identical over 8 bases. V lost 5 bases to trimming and J lost 2 bases; unmatched junction nucleotides: 5. Looked up from germline, CDR1 is MNHEY and CDR2 is SVGEGT. This CDR3 region has 15 residues. In nucleotides, the CDR3 is TGTGCCAGCAGTCCGACTAGCGTGGCCTACAATGAGCAGTTCTTC. It yields the protein CASSPTSVAYNEQFF.

Here the CDR3 reads CASSSSGLAGGGTQYF. The CDR3 region has the DNA TGTGCCAGCAGTTCATCTGGACTAGCGGGAGGAGGGACGCAGTATTTT. The chain is built from TRBV28 and TRBJ2-3; 14 bases are a match to TRBD2. Germline V CDR1 and CDR2: MDHEN, SYDVKM. With V trimmed by 4 bases and J by 9 bases, 9 bases remained unmatched. The CDR3 covers 16 residues. Together with reference TRBV28 and TRBJ2-3, the CDR3 gives the full variable domain: DVKVTQSSRYLVKRTGEKVFLECVQDMDHENMFWYRQDPGLGLRLIYFSYDVKMKEKGDIPEGYSVSREKKERFSLILESASTNQTSMYLCASSSSGLAGGGTQYFGPGTRLTVL.

The chain links TRBV9 to TRBJ2-3; tentatively, D is TRBD1 (6 bases). CDR1 is SGDLS and CDR2 is YYNGEE in the germline V gene. The length of the CDR3 is 16 residues. V gave up 0 bases and J gave up 0 bases, with 11 bases separating them. CDR3 loop: CASSVGGTQSTDTQYF. The CDR3 nucleotides read TGTGCCAGCAGCGTAGGGGGGACACAGAGCACAGATACGCAGTATTTT.

The gene calls are TRBV28 and TRBJ2-7, with a weak D call TRBD2 (6 bases). Germline CDR1 MDHEN, CDR2 SYDVKM. This CDR3 spans 16 amino acids. The germline V and J ends were trimmed by 4 bases and 2 bases, with 18 bases remaining between them. The CDR3 region has the DNA TGTGCCAGCAGTTCCCTGGGCCTAGCGTTACCCTACGAGCAGTACTTC. This sequence encodes CASSSLGLALPYEQYF.

The chain has TRBV18 and TRBJ2-2; 7 positions agree with TRBD1. CDR3 length equals 15 residues. Germline assignment: CDR1 KGHSH and CDR2 LQKENI. After removal of 2 bases from V and 3 bases from J, the junction contained 3 bases not matched to a gene. The CDR3 loop is CASSPTGQHTGELFF. The CDR3 DNA sequence: TGTGCCAGCTCACCAACGGGACAGCACACCGGGGAGCTGTTTTTT.

The rearrangement joins TRBV4-3 to TRBJ2-1; the match to TRBD2 covers 9 bases. This CDR3 spans 16 amino acids. Unmatched junction bases numbered 12, after V lost 5 bases and J lost 7 bases. CDR1 is LGHNA, CDR2 YSLEER, per germline. The DNA of the CDR3 is TGCGCCAGCAGCGTGACCGGGACTAGCCTATTGAATGAGCAGTTCTTC. Translated, it gives CASSVTGTSLLNEQFF.

V usage is TRBV15 and J usage is TRBJ1-5; TRBD1 aligns across 7 bases. CDR1 and CDR2 (germline): LNHNV, YYDKDF (reference sequence). Trimming took 2 bases from V and 3 from J; bases not matched to a gene: 7. The CDR3 loop spans 16 amino acids. For the CDR3, the DNA is TGTGCCACCAGCAGATCTCACAGGGGAGACAATCAGCCCCAGCATTTT. Translated, it gives CATSRSHRGDNQPQHF.

V gene TRBV21-1 combines with J gene TRBJ2-3; TRBD1 was called by the table and not checked on the DNA. TRBV21-1 constitutes a pseudogene. The CDR3 covers 14 residues. CDR3 protein: CASSKTGGTDTQYF. CDR3 DNA sequence: TGTGCCAGCAGCAAGACAGGTGGCACAGATACGCAGTATTTT.

This sequence joins TRBV6-5 and TRBJ1-1; no reliable D call. This CDR3 has 15 residues. The V end was cut by 4 bases, the J end by 0 bases, with 12 bases between. Germline V gives CDR1 MNHEY, CDR2 SVGAGI. The CDR3 spells CASSSQTYLNTEAFF. The CDR3 DNA is TGTGCCAGCAGTTCCCAGACTTATTTGAACACTGAAGCTTTCTTT.

This sequence joins TRBV11-3 and TRBJ2-1; D is possibly TRBD2 (7 bases). CDR1 and CDR2 (germline): SGHNT, YENEEA. The V end lost 1 base, the J end lost 7 bases, and 14 bases lay between the germline ends. This CDR3 has 15 amino acids. CDR3 in DNA: TGTGCCAGCAGCTTAGGAGGGGGGGCGGAAAATGAGCAGTTCTTC. Its translation is CASSLGGGAENEQFF.

The V gene is TRBV6-5, the J gene TRBJ1-4; 8 nucleotides line up with TRBD1. With V trimmed by 6 bases and J by 4 bases, 4 bases remained unmatched. CDR1 is MNHEY and CDR2 is SVGAGI in the germline V gene. There are 14 residues in the CDR3. CDR3 coding DNA: TGTGCCAGCAGGCTGGACAGGGTTAATGAAAAACTGTTTTTT. Translated: CASRLDRVNEKLFF.

This chain connects TRBV10-3 to TRBJ1-6; possible D gene TRBD1, 6 bases. CDR3 length equals 16 residues. Germline lookup yields CDR1 ENHRY and CDR2 SYGVKD. Between the trimmed V and J ends, which lost 6 bases and 0 bases, there was a span of 12 bases. The CDR3 DNA sequence: TGTGCCATCAGCTCTACAGGGAGCTCCTATAATTCACCCCTCCACTTT. It specifies CAISSTGSSYNSPLHF.

The rearrangement joins TRBV6-6 to TRBJ2-5; 7 bases agree with TRBD1. The CDR3 is 16 amino acids. The V segment lost 10 bases and the J segment 2 bases; nucleotides outside the gene matches: 16. CDR1 is MNHNY and CDR2 is SVGAGI in the germline V gene (reference sequence). CDR3 DNA sequence: TGTGCCACCTGGACAGGAGGCGTGAGAATTCAAGAGACCCAGTACTTC. Translation: CATWTGGVRIQETQYF.

The chain joins TRBV24-1 to TRBJ2-3; unclear D gene. The germline V and J ends were trimmed by 3 bases and 3 bases, with 6 bases remaining between them. The germline V gene encodes CDR1 KGHDR and CDR2 SFDVKD. This CDR3 is 13 amino acids long. In DNA, the CDR3 is TGTGCCACCAGTGATCTTAGTACAGATACGCAGTATTTT. Its translation is CATSDLSTDTQYF.

J is TRBJ1-2 and V is TRBV6-1; no clear D gene. The CDR3 has 14 residues. Trimming shortened V by 2 bases and J by 5 bases, and 12 bases separated the two germline ends. CDR1 MNHNS and CDR2 SASEGT come from the germline V gene. CDR3 DNA: TGTGCCAGCAGTGAATTGCGGACGGGATATGGCTACACCTTC. Its translation: CASSELRTGYGYTF.

The chain couples TRBV3-1 (or the pseudogene TRBV3-2) to TRBJ2-1, with TRBD2 matching over 15 bases. This CDR3 contains 19 residues. J was trimmed by 0 bases and V by 1 base; bases with no gene match: 4. Germline V lookup: CDR1 LGHDT, CDR2 YNNKEL (reference sequence). The CDR3 nucleotides are TGTGCCAGCAGCCAAGTGGGACTAGCGGGAGGTAACTCCTACAATGAGCAGTTCTTC. Translating it yields CASSQVGLAGGNSYNEQFF.

The chain couples TRBV5-6 to TRBJ1-4, with TRBD1 matching 8 bases. The CDR3 contains 15 residues. Germline V lookup: CDR1 SGHDT, CDR2 YYEEEE. V trimming: 1 base; J trimming: 5 bases; junction bases outside the gene matches: 4. The CDR3 coding sequence is TGTGCCAGCAGCTTGCGGGACAGGATGAATGAAAAACTGTTTTTT. Protein sequence: CASSLRDRMNEKLFF.

The CDR3 protein is CASSFAGGAETQYF. The CDR3 bases are TGTGCCAGCAGCTTCGCAGGGGGCGCAGAGACCCAGTACTTC. V and J are TRBV7-9 and TRBJ2-5, with 8 positions matching TRBD1. Germline V gene lookup returns CDR1 SEHNR and CDR2 FQNEAQ (reference sequence). The CDR3 is made up of 14 amino acids. V shed 3 bases and J 4 bases; nucleotides not matched to a gene: 4.

The genes are TRBV3-1 (or the pseudogene TRBV3-2) and TRBJ2-7; 12 nucleotides match TRBD2. V dropped 4 bases and J dropped 7; count of bases not matched to a gene: 11. Looked up from germline, CDR1 is LGHDT and CDR2 is YNNKEL (reference sequence). There are 16 residues in the CDR3. CDR3 DNA: TGTGCCAGCAGCCTCGGACTAGCGGGGACCAGGAGGGAGCAGTACTTC. Translation gives CASSLGLAGTRREQYF.

CDR3 sequence (DNA): TGTGCCACCAGTGAAAGACAGGGGGCGAACTATGGCTACACCTTC. Protein sequence: CATSERQGANYGYTF. The chain links TRBV24-1 to TRBJ1-2; TRBD1 aligns across 10 bases. Germline CDR1 KGHDR, CDR2 SFDVKD. After removal of 4 bases from V and 2 bases from J, the junction contained 3 bases not matched to a gene. The CDR3 extends over 15 amino acids.

V is TRBV7-9 and J is TRBJ1-2; 10 bases map to TRBD1. Germline values: CDR1 SEHNR, CDR2 FQNEAQ (reference sequence). Germline trimming cut 5 bases from V and 4 bases from J; bases unmatched to any gene: 7. The CDR3 runs 15 residues. The DNA of the CDR3 is TGTGCCAGCAGCCCCCTGACAGGGGGCGTCTATGGCTACACCTTC. Translation gives CASSPLTGGVYGYTF.

The rearrangement joins TRBV7-9 to TRBJ2-1; 11 positions agree with TRBD1. CDR3 length: 15 residues. Germline V gene lookup returns CDR1 SEHNR and CDR2 FQNEAQ (reference sequence). V lost 2 bases to trimming and J lost 4 bases; unmatched junction nucleotides: 1. CDR3 region: CASSLRDRGYNEQFF. The CDR3 DNA sequence: TGTGCCAGCAGCTTAAGGGACAGGGGGTACAATGAGCAGTTCTTC.

The chain recombines TRBV4-2 with TRBJ1-1; 9 bases agree with TRBD1. This CDR3 is built from 14 residues. Germline loops: CDR1 LGHNA, CDR2 YNFKEQ. The trim removed 7 bases at V and 1 base at J, leaving 4 bases unmatched. CDR3 loop: CASNLDRGNTEAFF. The CDR3 DNA reads as TGTGCCAGCAACCTGGACAGGGGGAACACTGAAGCTTTCTTT.

The chain combines TRBV6-1 with TRBJ1-2; TRBD1 aligns across 7 bases. This CDR3 is 16 amino acids long. Germline loops: CDR1 MNHNS, CDR2 SASEGT. With 0 bases clipped from V and 0 bases from J, the junction kept 4 bases outside the gene matches. The CDR3 loop reads CASSEAGQGANYGYTF. In DNA form, the CDR3 reads TGTGCCAGCAGTGAAGCTGGGCAGGGGGCTAACTATGGCTACACCTTC.

The chain combines TRBV5-4 with TRBJ2-7; a weak D match, TRBD2 (5 bases). There are 13 residues in the CDR3. V was shortened by 4 bases and J by 3 bases, with 11 bases between the two germline ends. Germline CDR1 reads SGHNT; CDR2 reads YYREEE (reference sequence). CDR3 in DNA: TGTGCCAGCAGCCAGTACGGACTCTACGAGCAGTACTTC. Its translation: CASSQYGLYEQYF.

The genes are TRBV7-8 and TRBJ1-3; maybe TRBD1 (6 bases). V lost 5 bases and J 4 bases, leaving 15 bases between the germline ends. CDR3 size: 15 residues. Germline CDR1 reads SGHVS; CDR2 reads FQNEAQ. CDR3 nucleotide sequence: TGTGCCAGCAGCGCCTACGGGGGGCTAGGAAACACCATATATTTT. Protein sequence: CASSAYGGLGNTIYF.

The chain couples TRBV18 to TRBJ1-1; 9 positions match TRBD1. This CDR3 is 17 amino acids long. Germline V gene data show CDR1 as KGHSH and CDR2 as LQKENI. With V trimmed by 3 bases and J by 1 base, 9 bases remained unmatched. CDR3 in amino acids: CASSPLLTGQGNTEAFF. The CDR3 DNA is TGTGCCAGCTCACCTCTCCTTACGGGACAGGGGAACACTGAAGCTTTCTTT.

V gene TRBV7-2 combines with J gene TRBJ2-4; TRBD2 agrees at 8 bases. Germline-derived CDR1 and CDR2 are SGHTA and FQGNSA. The CDR3 totals 15 residues. The V and J ends lost 5 bases and 3 bases, in that order; junction bases with no gene match: 6. The CDR3 nucleotides read TGTGCCAGCAGCACAGCGGGGGCGGGCAAAAACATTCAGTACTTC. Protein sequence: CASSTAGAGKNIQYF.

The rearrangement uses TRBV5-6 and TRBJ1-5; TRBD1 agrees at 8 bases. CDR3 length: 15 amino acids. From germline, CDR1 is SGHDT and CDR2 YYEEEE. The V segment lost 3 bases and the J segment 7 bases; nucleotides outside the gene matches: 9. The CDR3 protein is CASSSRRTGRQPQHF. The DNA for the CDR3 is TGTGCCAGCAGCTCCCGAAGGACAGGGAGACAGCCCCAGCATTTT.